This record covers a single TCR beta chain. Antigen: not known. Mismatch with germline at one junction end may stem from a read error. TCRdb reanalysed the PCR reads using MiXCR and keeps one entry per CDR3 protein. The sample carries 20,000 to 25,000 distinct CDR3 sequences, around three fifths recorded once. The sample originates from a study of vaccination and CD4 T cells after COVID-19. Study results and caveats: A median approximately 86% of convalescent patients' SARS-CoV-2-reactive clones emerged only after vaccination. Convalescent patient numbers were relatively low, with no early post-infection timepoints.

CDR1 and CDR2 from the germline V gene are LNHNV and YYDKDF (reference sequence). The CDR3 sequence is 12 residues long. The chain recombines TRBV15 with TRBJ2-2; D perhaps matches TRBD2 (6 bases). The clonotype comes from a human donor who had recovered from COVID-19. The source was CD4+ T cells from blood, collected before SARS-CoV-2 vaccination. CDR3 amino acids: CATSRDYRERFF. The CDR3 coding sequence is TGTGCCACCAGCAGAGATTACCGGGAGCGGTTTTTT.